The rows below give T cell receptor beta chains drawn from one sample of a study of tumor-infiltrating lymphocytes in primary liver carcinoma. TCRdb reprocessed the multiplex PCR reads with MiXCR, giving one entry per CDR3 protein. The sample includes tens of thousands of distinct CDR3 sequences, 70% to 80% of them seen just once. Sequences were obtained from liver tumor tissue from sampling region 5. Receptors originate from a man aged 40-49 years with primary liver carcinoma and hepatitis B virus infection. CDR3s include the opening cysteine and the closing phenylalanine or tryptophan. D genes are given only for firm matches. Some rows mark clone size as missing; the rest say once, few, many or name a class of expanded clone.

CIVEGLDRVGTCELFF,TGCATCGTTGAAGGGTTGGACAGGGTGGGCACCTGTGAGCTGTTTTTT,TRBJ2-2,TRBV29-1,-,TRBD1
CASSQVKGLNEQFF,TGCGCCAGCAGCCAAGTTAAGGGGTTGAATGAGCAGTTCTTC,TRBJ2-1,TRBV4-1,-,-
CANTRGFQQGSEQYF,TGCGCCAACACCCGAGGATTCCAACAGGGAAGTGAGCAGTACTTC,TRBJ2-7,TRBV4-1,-,-
CACRSGNSEAFF,TGTGCCTGCCGAAGTGGTAACTCTGAAGCTTTCTTT,TRBJ1-1,TRBV6-1,-,-
CVSSLTSGRAGGLFF,TGTGTCAGCAGCTTGACTAGCGGGAGGGCCGGGGGGCTGTTTTTT,TRBJ2-2,TRBV13,-,TRBD2
CASSRSSGRSYEQYF,TGCGCCAGCAGCCGATCGAGCGGGAGATCCTACGAGCAGTACTTC,TRBJ2-7,TRBV5-1,many,TRBD2
CASSLDDRCYEQYF,TGTGCCAGTAGCTTAGATGATAGGTGCTACGAGCAGTACTTC,TRBJ2-7,TRBV11-2,-,-
CARSLKGGLTNRPQQF,TGTGCCCGCAGCCTAAAAGGGGGACTGACGAATCGGCCCCAGCAGTTT,TRBJ1-5,TRBV11-2,-,-
CASSSGGSSDGARTDTHYF,TGTGCCAGCAGCTCTGGGGGAAGCTCTGATGGAGCCCGCACAGACACGCACTATTTT,TRBJ2-3,TRBV11-1,-,-
CTSSAISYEQYF,TGTACCAGCAGCGCTATCTCCTACGAGCAGTACTTC,TRBJ2-7,TRBV7-9,-,-
CVSREGSPYTEQFF,TGTGTCAGTAGAGAGGGGAGCCCCTACACTGAGCAGTTCTTC,TRBJ2-1,TRBV11-2,-,-
CASSQVTSGRTGETRYF,TGCGCCAGCAGCCAAGTGACTAGTGGGAGGACTGGTGAGACCCGGTACTTC,TRBJ2-5,TRBV4-3,once,-
CSVKTGTSGYNEQFF,TGCAGCGTTAAAACCGGAACTAGCGGATACAATGAACAGTTCTTC,TRBJ2-1,TRBV29-1,once,TRBD2
CASSRGLQGLVWGAFF,TGCGCCAGCAGTCGAGGACTCCAGGGGTTGGTTTGGGGAGCTTTCTTT,TRBJ1-1,TRBV23-1,many,-
CASNSFGAGELFF,TGTGCCAGCAACTCTTTTGGGGCCGGGGAGCTGTTTTTT,TRBJ2-2,TRBV5-5,many,-
CVSSIRAYAPEFF,TGTGTCAGTAGTATAAGAGCGTACGCTCCGGAGTTCTTC,TRBJ2-1,TRBV19,once,-
CIVGDGTSQETQNF,-,TRBJ2-5,TRBV29-1,-,-
CASSVGQFYEQHF,TGTGCCAGCAGTGTGGGACAGTTCTACGAGCAGCACTTC,TRBJ2-7,TRBV11-3,-,TRBD1
CANSLRWTEENEQYF,TGTGCCAACAGCTTACGATGGACTGAGGAAAACGAGCAGTACTTC,TRBJ2-7,TRBV11-2,-,-
CASSTGTSNYSYNEQFF,TGCGCCAGCAGCACAGGGACTAGCAACTACTCCTACAATGAGCAGTTTTTC,TRBJ2-1,TRBV5-1,few,TRBD2
CDSSLRGDRGGTQYF,TGTGACAGCAGCTTACGGGGCGACAGAGGAGGGACCCAGTACTTC,TRBJ2-5,TRBV11-1,-,-
CASSRVETGNNEQFF,TGTGCCAGCAGCCGAGTTGAGACAGGGAACAATGAGCAGTTCTTC,TRBJ2-1,TRBV7-9,-,TRBD1
CACSRGEKLCF,TGTGCCTGCAGCCGTGGGGAAAAGCTGTGTTTT,TRBJ1-4,TRBV11-1,-,-
CTNSVGGPNEQFF,TGTACCAACAGCGTGGGAGGGCCGAATGAGCAGTTCTTC,TRBJ2-1,TRBV11-1,-,TRBD2
CASSQEGQGSQPQHF,TGTGCCAGCAGCCAAGAGGGCCAGGGGAGTCAGCCCCAGCATTTT,TRBJ1-5,TRBV4-2,medium-sized,-
CANSLGQGPDTQYF,TGCGCCAACAGCCTGGGACAGGGCCCAGATACGCAGTATTTT,TRBJ2-3,TRBV4-3,-,TRBD1
CASKDSEWYTEASF,TGTGCCAGCAAGGACAGCGAGTGGTACACTGAAGCTTCCTTT,TRBJ1-1,TRBV6-2/TRBV6-3,-,-
CARSSAGPKIHQPQHF,TGTGCCCGCAGCTCGGCGGGGCCTAAGATCCATCAGCCCCAGCATTTT,TRBJ1-5,TRBV7-8,once,-
CSVEEVTGPGGRQYF,TGCAGCGTTGAAGAAGTGACAGGGCCTGGTGGACGACAGTACTTC,TRBJ2-7,TRBV29-1,few,TRBD1
CASSEAGIATNEKLFF,TGTGCCAGCAGTGAAGCGGGTATTGCAACTAATGAAAAACTGTTTTTT,TRBJ1-4,TRBV6-1,many,-
CASSGHEGATKNIQYF,TGTGCCAGCAGTGGTCACGAGGGGGCAACCAAAAACATTCAGTACTTC,TRBJ2-4,TRBV6-1,-,TRBD1
CASSLEYQSTDTQYF,TGTGCCAGTAGCCTCGAATACCAAAGCACAGATACGCAGTATTTT,TRBJ2-3,TRBV11-2,-,-
CTGGVGQSYEQYF,TGTACCGGCGGCGTGGGACAGTCCTACGAGCAGTACTTC,TRBJ2-7,TRBV11-3,-,TRBD1
CASSLGHGSYEQYF,TGTGCCAGCAGCTTAGGCCACGGCTCCTACGAGCAGTACTTC,TRBJ2-7,TRBV11-2,-,-
CASSAGSNTEAFF,TGTGCCAGCAGCGCAGGTTCGAACACTGAAGCTTTCTTC,TRBJ1-1,TRBV11-3,-,-
CASSWIGVVYVQFF,TGTGCCAGCTCCTGGATAGGGGTGGTTTATGTGCAGTTCTTC,TRBJ2-1,TRBV12-3/TRBV12-4,-,-
CANSYEAAYTQYF,TGTGCCAACAGCTACGAAGCTGCATATACGCAGTATTTT,TRBJ2-3,TRBV7-3,-,-
CPSSLDGQYPGNTIYF,TGCCCCAGCAGCTTGGACGGGCAGTACCCTGGAAACACCATATATTTT,TRBJ1-3,TRBV5-1,-,-
CASRTRGIGEQFF,TGCGCCAGCAGGACTAGAGGGATCGGTGAGCAGTTCTTC,TRBJ2-1,TRBV6-2/TRBV6-3,once,TRBD2
CASSLLVGSNNEQFF,TGTGCCAGCAGCCTCCTAGTGGGTAGCAACAATGAGCAGTTCTTC,TRBJ2-1,TRBV4-2,-,-